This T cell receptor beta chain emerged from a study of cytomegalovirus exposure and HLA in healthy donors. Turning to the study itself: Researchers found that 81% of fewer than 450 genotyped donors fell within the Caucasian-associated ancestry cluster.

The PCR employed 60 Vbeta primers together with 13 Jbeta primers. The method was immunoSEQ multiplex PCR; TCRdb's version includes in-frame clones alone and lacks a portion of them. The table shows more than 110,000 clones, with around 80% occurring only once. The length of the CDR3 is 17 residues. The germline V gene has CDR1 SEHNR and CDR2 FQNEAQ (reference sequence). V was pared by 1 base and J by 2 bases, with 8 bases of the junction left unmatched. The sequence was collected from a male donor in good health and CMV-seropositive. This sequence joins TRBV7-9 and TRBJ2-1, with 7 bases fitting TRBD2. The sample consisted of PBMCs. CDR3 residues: CASSLGGSGKPYNEQFF. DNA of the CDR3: TGTGCCAGCAGCTTAGGAGGCAGCGGGAAACCCTACAATGAGCAGTTCTTC.